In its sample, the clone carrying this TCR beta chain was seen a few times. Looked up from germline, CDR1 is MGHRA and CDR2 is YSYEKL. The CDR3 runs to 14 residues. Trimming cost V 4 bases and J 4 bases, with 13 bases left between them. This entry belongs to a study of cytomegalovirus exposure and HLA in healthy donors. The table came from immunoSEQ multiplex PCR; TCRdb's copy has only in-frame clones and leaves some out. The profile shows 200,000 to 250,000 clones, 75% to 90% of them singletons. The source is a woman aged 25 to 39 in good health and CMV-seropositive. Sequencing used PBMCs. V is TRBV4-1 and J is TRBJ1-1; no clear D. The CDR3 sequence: CASSRDALSTEAFF. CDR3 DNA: TGCGCCAGCAGCCGAGACGCTTTGAGCACTGAAGCTTTCTTT.